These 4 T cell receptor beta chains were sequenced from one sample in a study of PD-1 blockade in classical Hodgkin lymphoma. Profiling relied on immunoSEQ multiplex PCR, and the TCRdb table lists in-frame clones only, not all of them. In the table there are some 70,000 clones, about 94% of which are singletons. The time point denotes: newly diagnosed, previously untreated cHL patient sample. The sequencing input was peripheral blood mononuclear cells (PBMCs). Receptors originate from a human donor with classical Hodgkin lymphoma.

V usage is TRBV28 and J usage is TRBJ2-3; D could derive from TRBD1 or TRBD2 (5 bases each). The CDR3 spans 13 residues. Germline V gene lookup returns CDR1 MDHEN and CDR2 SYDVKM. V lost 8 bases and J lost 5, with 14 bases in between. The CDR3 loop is CASSGTQIDTQYF. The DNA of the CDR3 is TGTGCCAGCTCGGGGACCCAGATAGATACGCAGTATTTT.

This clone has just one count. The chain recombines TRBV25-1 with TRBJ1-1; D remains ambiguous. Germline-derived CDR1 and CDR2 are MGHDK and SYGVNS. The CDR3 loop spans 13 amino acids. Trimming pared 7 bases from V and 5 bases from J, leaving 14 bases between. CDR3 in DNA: TGTGCCAGCAACCAAAGAGGAGGAACTGAAGCTTTCTTT. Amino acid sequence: CASNQRGGTEAFF.

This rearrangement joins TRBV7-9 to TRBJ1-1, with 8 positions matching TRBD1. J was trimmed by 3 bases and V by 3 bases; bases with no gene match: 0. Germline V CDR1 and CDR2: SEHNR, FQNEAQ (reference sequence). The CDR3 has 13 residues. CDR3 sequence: CASSLTGDTEAFF. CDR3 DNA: TGTGCCAGCAGCTTGACAGGGGACACTGAAGCTTTCTTT.

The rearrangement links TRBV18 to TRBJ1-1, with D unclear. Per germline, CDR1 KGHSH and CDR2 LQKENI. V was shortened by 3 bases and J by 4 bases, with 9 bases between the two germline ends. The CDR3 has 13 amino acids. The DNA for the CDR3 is TGTGCCAGCTCACCCGGACTGAGCACTGAAGCTTTCTTT. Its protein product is CASSPGLSTEAFF.